This TCR beta chain stems from a study of cytomegalovirus exposure and HLA in healthy donors. Looked up from germline, CDR1 is KGHSH and CDR2 is LQKENI. Trimming took off 4 bases at V and 2 bases at J, with 11 bases between the two ends. This CDR3 is built from 15 residues. In its sample, this clone was seen a few times. Researchers ran the PCR with 60 Vbeta and 13 Jbeta primers. Sequenced by immunoSEQ multiplex PCR; TCRdb stores in-frame clones only, minus some. The sample has about 200,000 clones, roughly an eighth seen once; the top ten hold over 6.5%. The V gene is TRBV18, the J gene TRBJ1-4; D is unresolved. This clonotype originated in a man aged 50-59 years in good health and CMV-seropositive. The material sequenced was PBMCs. CDR3 region: CASSHPGSTNEKLFF. The CDR3 DNA reads TGTGCCAGCTCACATCCGGGTTCGACTAATGAAAAACTGTTTTTT. Complete variable domain (other parts from reference TRBV18 and TRBJ1-4): NAGVMQNPRHLVRRRGQEARLRCSPMKGHSHVYWYRQLPEEGLKFMVYLQKENIIDESGMPKERFSAEFPKEGPSILRIQQVVRGDSAAYFCASSHPGSTNEKLFFGSGTQLSVL.